This T cell receptor (beta chain) was obtained from a study of CD8+ T cells in alopecia areata. Broader study findings: Scalp repertoires also include resident alphabeta T cells from normal skin. Relative to mice, TCR sharing across patients was less clear, a difference possibly HLA-related. Affected lesional scalp, above all in alopecia totalis/universalis, was more clonal than normal scalp.

Worth noting for this clone: The antigen is not known.

cDNA prepared by RNA extraction and subsequent reverse transcription served as the template for sequencing. Clones were read by immunoSEQ multiplex PCR, and TCRdb kept only the in-frame ones, dropping some. This table has around 200,000 clones, roughly 50% appearing once. The treatment denotes: oral pan-JAK inhibitor, 5-10 mg twice daily. The receptor was isolated from a human donor with alopecia areata. The sequenced sample was CD8+ T cells sorted from blood, obtained at week 24, from a patient treated with tofacitinib.

The CDR3 sequence: CASSPTGGDYTGELFF. In DNA form, the CDR3 reads TGTGCCAGCAGTCCCACAGGGGGCGATTACACCGGGGAGCTGTTTTTT. The V call is TRBV9, the J call TRBJ2-2, with TRBD1 matching over 9 bases. The CDR3 is made up of 16 amino acids. V was pared by 5 bases and J by 3 bases, with 8 bases of the junction left unmatched. In germline, CDR1 is SGDLS, CDR2 YYNGEE. The whole variable domain, remainder taken from reference TRBV9 and TRBJ2-2, is DSGVTQTPKHLITATGQRVTLRCSPRSGDLSVYWYQQSLDQGLQFLIQYYNGEERAKGNILERFSAQQFPDLHSELNLSSLELGDSALYFCASSPTGGDYTGELFFGEGSRLTVL.